This T cell receptor (beta chain) originates from a study of cytomegalovirus exposure and HLA in healthy donors. Study-level information: Inside one of the first data releases sat about 85 million unique TCRs taken from HLA-typed donors.

Regarding this clone: The antigen is unknown.

Study-wide results and caveats: Presence/absence analyses assumed roughly uniform sequencing depth across donors. For most TCR sequences rarity was the rule, although some public TCRs occurred in many donors.

After removal of 2 bases from V and 4 bases from J, the junction contained 3 bases not matched to a gene. The germline CDR1 and CDR2 sequences are SGHTA and FQGTGA. This CDR3 comprises 15 residues. 13 Jbeta primers and 60 Vbeta primers were used for the PCR. Measured with immunoSEQ multiplex PCR; TCRdb has only the in-frame clones, and not every one. The table lists 150,000 to 200,000 clones, 70% to 80% of them singletons. This clonotype was obtained from a woman between 35 and 50 years old in good health and CMV-seronegative. The chain recombines TRBV7-3 with TRBJ2-3; TRBD2 matches 10 bases. The sequencing input was PBMCs. The CDR3 here is CASSLVGTSADTQYF. In DNA, the CDR3 is TGTGCCAGCAGCTTAGTTGGGACTAGCGCAGATACGCAGTATTTT.